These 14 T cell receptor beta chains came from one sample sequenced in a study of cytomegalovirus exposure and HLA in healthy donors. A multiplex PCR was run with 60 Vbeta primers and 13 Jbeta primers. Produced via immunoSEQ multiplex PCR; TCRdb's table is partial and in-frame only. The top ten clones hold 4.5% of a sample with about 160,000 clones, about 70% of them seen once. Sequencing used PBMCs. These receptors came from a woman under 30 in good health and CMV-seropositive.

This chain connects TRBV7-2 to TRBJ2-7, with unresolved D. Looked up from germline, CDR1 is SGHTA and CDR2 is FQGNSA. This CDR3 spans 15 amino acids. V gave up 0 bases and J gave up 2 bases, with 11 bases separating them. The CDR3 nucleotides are TGTGCCAGCAGCTTAGCTAACTCCCAGGCCTACGAGCAGTACTTC. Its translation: CASSLANSQAYEQYF.

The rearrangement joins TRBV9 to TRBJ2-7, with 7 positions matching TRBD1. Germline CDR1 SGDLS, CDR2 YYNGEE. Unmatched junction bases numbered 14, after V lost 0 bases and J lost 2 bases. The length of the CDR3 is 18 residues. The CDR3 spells CASSVGSGGTINPYEQYF. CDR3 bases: TGTGCCAGCAGCGTAGGATCAGGGGGTACAATAAATCCCTACGAGCAGTACTTC.

CDR3 loop: CASSLAPTGVFLPLHF. In nucleotides, the CDR3 is TGTGCCAGCAGCTTGGCACCGACAGGGGTTTTCTTACCCCTCCACTTT. The rearrangement links TRBV5-8 to TRBJ1-6; 8 positions match TRBD1. The CDR3 loop spans 16 amino acids. V lost 0 bases and J lost 12; bases outside the gene matches: 11. Germline V gene sequence: CDR1 SGHTS, CDR2 YDEGEE.

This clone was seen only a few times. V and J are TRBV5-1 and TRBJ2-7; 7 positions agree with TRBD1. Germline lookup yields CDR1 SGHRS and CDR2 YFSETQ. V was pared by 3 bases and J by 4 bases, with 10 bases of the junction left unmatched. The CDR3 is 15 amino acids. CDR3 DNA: TGCGCCAGCAGCTCCTCCTGGGACAGCAATTACGAGCAGTACTTC. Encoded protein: CASSSSWDSNYEQYF.

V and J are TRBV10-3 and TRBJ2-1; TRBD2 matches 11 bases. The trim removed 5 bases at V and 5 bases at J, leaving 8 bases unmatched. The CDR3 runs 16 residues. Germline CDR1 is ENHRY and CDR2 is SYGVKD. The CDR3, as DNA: TGTGCCATCAGTCCTCAGACTAGCGGGACGAACAATGAGCAGTTCTTC. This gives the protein CAISPQTSGTNNEQFF.

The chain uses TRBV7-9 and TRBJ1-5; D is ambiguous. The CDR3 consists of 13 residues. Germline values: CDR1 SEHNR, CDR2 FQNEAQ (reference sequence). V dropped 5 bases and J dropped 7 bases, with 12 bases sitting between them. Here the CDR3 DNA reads TGTGCCAGCAGCCCCGGGGAGCGGCAGCCCCAGCATTTT. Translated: CASSPGERQPQHF.

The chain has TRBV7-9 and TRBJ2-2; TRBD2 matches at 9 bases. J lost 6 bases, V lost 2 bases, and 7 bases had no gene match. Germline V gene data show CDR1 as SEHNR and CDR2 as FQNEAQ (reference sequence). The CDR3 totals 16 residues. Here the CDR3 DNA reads TGTGCCAGCAGCTTATATAACGCGGGAGGGGCCGGGGAGCTGTTTTTT. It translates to CASSLYNAGGAGELFF. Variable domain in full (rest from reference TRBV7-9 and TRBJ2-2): DTGVSQNPRHKITKRGQNVTFRCDPISEHNRLYWYRQTLGQGPEFLTYFQNEAQLEKSRLLSDRFSAERPKGSFSTLEIQRTEQGDSAMYLCASSLYNAGGAGELFFGEGSRLTVL.

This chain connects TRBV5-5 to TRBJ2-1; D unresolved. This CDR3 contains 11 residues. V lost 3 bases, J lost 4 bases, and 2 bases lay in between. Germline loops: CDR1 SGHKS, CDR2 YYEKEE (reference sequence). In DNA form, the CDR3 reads TGTGCCAGCAGCTCATACAATGAGCAGTTCTTC. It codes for CASSSYNEQFF.

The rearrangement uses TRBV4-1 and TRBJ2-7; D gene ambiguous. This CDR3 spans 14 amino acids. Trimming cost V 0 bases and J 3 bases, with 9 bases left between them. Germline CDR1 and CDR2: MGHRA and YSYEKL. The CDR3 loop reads CASSQESPNYEQYF. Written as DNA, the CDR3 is TGCGCCAGCAGCCAAGAATCCCCAAACTACGAGCAGTACTTC.

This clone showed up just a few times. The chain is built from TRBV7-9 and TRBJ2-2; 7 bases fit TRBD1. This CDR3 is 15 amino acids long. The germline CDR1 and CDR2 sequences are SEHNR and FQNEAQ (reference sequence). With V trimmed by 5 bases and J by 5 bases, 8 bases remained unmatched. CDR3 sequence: CASSTRQGSTGELFF. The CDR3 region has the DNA TGTGCCAGCAGCACCCGACAGGGTAGTACCGGGGAGCTGTTTTTT.

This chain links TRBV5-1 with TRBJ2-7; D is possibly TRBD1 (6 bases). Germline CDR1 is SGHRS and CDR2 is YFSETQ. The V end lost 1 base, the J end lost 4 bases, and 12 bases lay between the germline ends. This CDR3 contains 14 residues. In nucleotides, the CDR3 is TGCGCCAGCAGCTTGACAGGGTTTGAGTACGAGCAGTACTTC. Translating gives CASSLTGFEYEQYF.

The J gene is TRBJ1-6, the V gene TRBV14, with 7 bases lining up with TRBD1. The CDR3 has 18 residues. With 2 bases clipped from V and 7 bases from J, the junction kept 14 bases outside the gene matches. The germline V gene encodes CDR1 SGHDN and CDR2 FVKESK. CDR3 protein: CASSQFSTNRGGNSPLHF. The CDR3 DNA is TGTGCCAGCAGCCAATTTTCAACGAACAGGGGTGGAAATTCACCCCTCCACTTT.

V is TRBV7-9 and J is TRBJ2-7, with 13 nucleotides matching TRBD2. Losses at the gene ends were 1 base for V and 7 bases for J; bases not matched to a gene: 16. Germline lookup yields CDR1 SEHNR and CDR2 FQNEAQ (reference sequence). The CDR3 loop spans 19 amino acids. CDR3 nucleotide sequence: TGTGCCAGCAGCTTAGACCGGACTAGCGGGAGCCCAACTATACCGGAGCAGTACTTC. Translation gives CASSLDRTSGSPTIPEQYF.

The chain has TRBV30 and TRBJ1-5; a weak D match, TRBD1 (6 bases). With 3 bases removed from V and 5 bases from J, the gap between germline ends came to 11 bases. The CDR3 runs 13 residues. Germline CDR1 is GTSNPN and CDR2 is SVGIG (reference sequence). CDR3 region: CAWSRGLDQPQHF. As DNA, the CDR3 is TGTGCCTGGAGCAGGGGCTTGGATCAGCCCCAGCATTTT. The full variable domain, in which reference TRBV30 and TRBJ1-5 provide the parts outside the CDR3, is SQTIHQWPATLVQPVGSPLSLECTVEGTSNPNLYWYRQAAGRGLQLLFYSVGIGQISSEVPQNLSASRPQDRQFILSSKKLLLSDSGFYLCAWSRGLDQPQHFGDGTRLSIL.